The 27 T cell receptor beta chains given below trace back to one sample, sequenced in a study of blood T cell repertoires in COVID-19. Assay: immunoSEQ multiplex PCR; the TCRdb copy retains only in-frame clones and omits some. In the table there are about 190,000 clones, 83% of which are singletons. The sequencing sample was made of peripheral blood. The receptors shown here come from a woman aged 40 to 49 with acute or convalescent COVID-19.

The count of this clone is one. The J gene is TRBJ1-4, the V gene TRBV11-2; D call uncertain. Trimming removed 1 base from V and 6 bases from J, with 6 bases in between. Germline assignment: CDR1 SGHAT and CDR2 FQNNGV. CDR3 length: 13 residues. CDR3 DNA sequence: TGTGCCAGCAGCTTAGGGGCTGATGAAAAACTGTTTTTT. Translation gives CASSLGADEKLFF.

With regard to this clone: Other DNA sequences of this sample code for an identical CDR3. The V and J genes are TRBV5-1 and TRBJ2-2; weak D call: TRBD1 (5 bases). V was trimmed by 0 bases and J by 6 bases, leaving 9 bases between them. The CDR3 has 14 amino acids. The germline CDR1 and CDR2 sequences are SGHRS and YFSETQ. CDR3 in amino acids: CASSLGQGAGELFF. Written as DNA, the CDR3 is TGCGCCAGCAGCTTGGGGCAGGGTGCCGGGGAGCTGTTTTTT. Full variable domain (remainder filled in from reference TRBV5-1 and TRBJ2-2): KAGVTQTPRYLIKTRGQQVTLSCSPISGHRSVSWYQQTPGQGLQFLFEYFSETQRNKGNFPGRFSGRQFSNSRSEMNVSTLELGDSALYLCASSLGQGAGELFFGEGSRLTVL.

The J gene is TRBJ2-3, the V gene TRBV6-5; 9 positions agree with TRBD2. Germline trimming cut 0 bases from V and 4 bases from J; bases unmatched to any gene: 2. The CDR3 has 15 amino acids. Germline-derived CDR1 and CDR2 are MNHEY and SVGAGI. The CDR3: CASSYSAGGADTQYF. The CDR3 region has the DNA TGTGCCAGCAGTTACTCTGCGGGAGGGGCAGATACGCAGTATTTT.

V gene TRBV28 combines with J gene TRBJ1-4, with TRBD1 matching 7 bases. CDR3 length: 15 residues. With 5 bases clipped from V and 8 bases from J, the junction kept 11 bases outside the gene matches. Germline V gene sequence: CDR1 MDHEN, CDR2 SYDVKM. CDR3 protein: CASSQIRGVIEKLFF. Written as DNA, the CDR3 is TGTGCCAGCAGTCAAATCAGGGGGGTTATAGAAAAACTGTTTTTT.

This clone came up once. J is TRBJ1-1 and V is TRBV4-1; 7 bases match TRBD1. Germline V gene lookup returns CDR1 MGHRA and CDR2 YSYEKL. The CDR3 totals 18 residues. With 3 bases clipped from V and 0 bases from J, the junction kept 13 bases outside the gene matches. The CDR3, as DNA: TGCGCCAGCAGCCAGAGGGACAGTAGCTTAGTAATGAACACTGAAGCTTTCTTT. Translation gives CASSQRDSSLVMNTEAFF.

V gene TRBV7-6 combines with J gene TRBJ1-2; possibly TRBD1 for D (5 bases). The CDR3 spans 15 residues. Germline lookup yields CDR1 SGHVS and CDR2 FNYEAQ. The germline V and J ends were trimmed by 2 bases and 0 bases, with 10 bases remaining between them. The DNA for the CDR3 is TGTGCCAGCAGCTTAAGGGCAGGGTCTAACTATGGCTACACCTTC. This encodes CASSLRAGSNYGYTF.

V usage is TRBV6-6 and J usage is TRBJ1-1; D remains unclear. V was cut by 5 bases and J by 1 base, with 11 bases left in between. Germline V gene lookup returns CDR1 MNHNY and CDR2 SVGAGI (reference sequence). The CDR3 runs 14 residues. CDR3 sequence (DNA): TGTGCCAGCAGTACCGGTCACTCGAACACTGAAGCTTTCTTT. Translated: CASSTGHSNTEAFF.

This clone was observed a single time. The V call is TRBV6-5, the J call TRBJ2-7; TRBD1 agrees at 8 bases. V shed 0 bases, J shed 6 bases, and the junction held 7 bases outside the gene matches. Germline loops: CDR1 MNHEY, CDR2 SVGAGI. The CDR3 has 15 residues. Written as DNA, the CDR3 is TGTGCCAGCAGTTACTCCCTGAGGCAGGGGGCCGAGCAGTACTTC. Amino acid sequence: CASSYSLRQGAEQYF.

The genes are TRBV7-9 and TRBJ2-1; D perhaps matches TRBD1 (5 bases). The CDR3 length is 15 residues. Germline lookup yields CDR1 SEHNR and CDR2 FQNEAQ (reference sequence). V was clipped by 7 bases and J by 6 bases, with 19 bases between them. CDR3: CASTPPMGLGNEQFF. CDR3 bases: TGTGCCAGCACCCCTCCGATGGGGCTGGGCAATGAGCAGTTCTTC. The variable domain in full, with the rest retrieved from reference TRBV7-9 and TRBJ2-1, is DTGVSQNPRHKITKRGQNVTFRCDPISEHNRLYWYRQTLGQGPEFLTYFQNEAQLEKSRLLSDRFSAERPKGSFSTLEIQRTEQGDSAMYLCASTPPMGLGNEQFFGPGTRLTVL.

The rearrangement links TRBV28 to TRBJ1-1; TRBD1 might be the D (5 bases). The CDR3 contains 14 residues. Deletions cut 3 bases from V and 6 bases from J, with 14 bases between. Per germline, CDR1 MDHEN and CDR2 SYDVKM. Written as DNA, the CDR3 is TGTGCCAGCAGTTTGGGCGGGGGGGTTCCTGAAGCTTTCTTT. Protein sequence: CASSLGGGVPEAFF.

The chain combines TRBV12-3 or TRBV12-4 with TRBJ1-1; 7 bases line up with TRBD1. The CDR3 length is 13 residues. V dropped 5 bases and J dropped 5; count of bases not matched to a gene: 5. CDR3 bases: TGTGCCAGCAGTCCCCAGACAGGGACTGAAGCTTTCTTT. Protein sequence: CASSPQTGTEAFF.

The CDR3 loop reads CASSAGVRRQETQYF. CDR3 coding DNA: TGTGCCAGCAGCGCGGGGGTCCGGCGGCAAGAGACCCAGTACTTC. The V gene is TRBV9, the J gene TRBJ2-5, with D possibly TRBD2 on 6 matching bases. V was trimmed by 3 bases and J by 2 bases, leaving 14 bases between them. This CDR3 has 15 amino acids. Per the germline V gene, CDR1 is SGDLS and CDR2 is YYNGEE.

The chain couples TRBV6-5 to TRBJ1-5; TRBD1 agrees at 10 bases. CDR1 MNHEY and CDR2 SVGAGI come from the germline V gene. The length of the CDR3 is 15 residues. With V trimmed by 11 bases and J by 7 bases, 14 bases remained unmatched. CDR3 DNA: TGTGCCGGGGGCTGGACAGGGGGACCTCCGCAGCCCCAGCATTTT. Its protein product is CAGGWTGGPPQPQHF.

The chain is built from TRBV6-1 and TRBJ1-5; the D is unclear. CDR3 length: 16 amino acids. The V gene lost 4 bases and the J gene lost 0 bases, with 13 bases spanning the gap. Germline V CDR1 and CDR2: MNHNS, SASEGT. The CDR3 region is CASSALNIYSNQPQHF. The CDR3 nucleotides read TGTGCCAGCAGTGCCTTAAACATTTATAGCAATCAGCCCCAGCATTTT.

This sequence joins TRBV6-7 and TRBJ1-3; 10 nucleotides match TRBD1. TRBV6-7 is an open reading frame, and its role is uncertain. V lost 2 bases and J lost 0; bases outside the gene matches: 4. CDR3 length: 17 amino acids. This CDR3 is CASSYGRQGASGNTIYF. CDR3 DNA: TGTGCCAGCAGTTACGGTAGACAGGGGGCCTCTGGAAACACCATATATTTT.

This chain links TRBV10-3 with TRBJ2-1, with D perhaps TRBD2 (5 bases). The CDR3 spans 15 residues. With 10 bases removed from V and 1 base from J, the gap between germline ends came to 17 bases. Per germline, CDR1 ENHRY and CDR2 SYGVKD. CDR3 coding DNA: TGTGCCAACTCGGCGGACTTCCGTTCCTACAATGAGCAGTTCTTC. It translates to CANSADFRSYNEQFF.

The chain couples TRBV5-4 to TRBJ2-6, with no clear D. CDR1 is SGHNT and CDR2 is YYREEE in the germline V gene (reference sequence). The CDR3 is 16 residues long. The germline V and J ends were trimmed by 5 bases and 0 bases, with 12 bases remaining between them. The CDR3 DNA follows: TGTGCCAGCAGTTTAAACGGAGTCTCTGGGGCCAACGTCCTGACTTTC. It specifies CASSLNGVSGANVLTF.

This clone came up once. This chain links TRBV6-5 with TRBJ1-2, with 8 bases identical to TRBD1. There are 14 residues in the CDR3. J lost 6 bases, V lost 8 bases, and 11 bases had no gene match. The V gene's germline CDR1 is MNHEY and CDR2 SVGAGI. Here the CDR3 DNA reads TGTGCCAGCCTGGGAGCAGGACAGGGCGATGGCTACACCTTC. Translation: CASLGAGQGDGYTF.

In nucleotides, the CDR3 is TGTGCCTGGGCGGTGTCCGGCAATCAGCCCCAGCATTTT. Amino acid sequence: CAWAVSGNQPQHF. J is TRBJ1-5 and V is TRBV30; D uncertain. Trimming stripped 5 bases from V and 2 bases from J, with 10 bases between. The CDR3 extends over 13 amino acids. Germline loops: CDR1 GTSNPN, CDR2 SVGIG (reference sequence).

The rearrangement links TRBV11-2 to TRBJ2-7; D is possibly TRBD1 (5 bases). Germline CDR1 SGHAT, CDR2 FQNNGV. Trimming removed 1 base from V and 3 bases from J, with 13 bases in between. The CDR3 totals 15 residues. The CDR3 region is CASSLVGAPFYEQYF. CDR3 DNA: TGTGCCAGCAGCTTAGTAGGGGCGCCCTTCTACGAGCAGTACTTC.

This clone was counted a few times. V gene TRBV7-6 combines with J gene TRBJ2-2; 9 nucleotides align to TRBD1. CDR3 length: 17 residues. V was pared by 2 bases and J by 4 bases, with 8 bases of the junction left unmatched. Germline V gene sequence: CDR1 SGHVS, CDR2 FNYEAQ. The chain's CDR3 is CASSLNYPGQGTGELFF. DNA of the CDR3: TGTGCCAGCAGCTTAAATTATCCGGGACAGGGCACCGGGGAGCTGTTTTTT.

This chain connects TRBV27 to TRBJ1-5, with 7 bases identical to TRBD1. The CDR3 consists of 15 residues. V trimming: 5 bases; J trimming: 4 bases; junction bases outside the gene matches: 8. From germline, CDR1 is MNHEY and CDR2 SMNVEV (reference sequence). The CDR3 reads CASSPILQGNQPQHF. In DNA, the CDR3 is TGTGCCAGCAGTCCTATTTTACAGGGGAATCAGCCCCAGCATTTT.

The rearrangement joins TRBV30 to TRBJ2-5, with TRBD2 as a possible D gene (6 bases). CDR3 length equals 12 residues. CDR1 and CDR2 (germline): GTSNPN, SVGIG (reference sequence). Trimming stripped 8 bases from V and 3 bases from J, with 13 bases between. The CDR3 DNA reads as TGTGCCCGGGCGGGGTTGGAAGAGACCCAGTACTTC. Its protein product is CARAGLEETQYF.

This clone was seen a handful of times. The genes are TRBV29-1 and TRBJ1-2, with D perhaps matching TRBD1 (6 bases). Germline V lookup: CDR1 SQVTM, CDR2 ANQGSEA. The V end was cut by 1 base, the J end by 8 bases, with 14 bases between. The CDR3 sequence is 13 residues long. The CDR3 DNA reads TGCAGCGTTGAAGGTGTCGGACAGACGGGCTACACCTTC. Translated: CSVEGVGQTGYTF.

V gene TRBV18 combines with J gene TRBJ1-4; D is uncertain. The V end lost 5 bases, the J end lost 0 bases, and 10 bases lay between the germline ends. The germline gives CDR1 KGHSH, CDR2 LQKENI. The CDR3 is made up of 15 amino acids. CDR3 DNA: TGTGCCAGCTCAGGCCAGAACCCAACTAATGAAAAACTGTTTTTT. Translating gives CASSGQNPTNEKLFF.

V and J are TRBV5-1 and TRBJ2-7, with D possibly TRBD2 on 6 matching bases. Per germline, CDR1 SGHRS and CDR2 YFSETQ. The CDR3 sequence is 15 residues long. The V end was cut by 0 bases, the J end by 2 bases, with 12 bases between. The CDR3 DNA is TGCGCCAGCAGCTTGGTGGGGGGTCTAACCTACGAGCAGTACTTC. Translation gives CASSLVGGLTYEQYF.

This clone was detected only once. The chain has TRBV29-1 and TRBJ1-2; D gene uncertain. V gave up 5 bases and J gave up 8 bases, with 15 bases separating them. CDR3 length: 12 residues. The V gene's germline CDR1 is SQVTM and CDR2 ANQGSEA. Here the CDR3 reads CSVRLRETGYTF. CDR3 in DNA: TGCAGCGTTAGACTTCGGGAAACCGGCTACACCTTC.